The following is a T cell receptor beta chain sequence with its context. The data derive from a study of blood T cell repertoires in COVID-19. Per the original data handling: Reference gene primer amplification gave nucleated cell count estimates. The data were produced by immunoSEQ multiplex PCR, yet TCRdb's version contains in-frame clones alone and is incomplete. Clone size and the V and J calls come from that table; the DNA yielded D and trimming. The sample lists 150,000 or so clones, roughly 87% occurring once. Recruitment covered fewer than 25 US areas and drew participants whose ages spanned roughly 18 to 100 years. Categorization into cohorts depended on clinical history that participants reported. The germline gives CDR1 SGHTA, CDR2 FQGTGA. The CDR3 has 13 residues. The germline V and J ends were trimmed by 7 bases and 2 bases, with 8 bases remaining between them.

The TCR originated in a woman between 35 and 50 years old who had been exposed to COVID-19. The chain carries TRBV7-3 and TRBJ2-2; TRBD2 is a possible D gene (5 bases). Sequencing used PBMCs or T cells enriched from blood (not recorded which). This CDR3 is CASTRDNTGELFF. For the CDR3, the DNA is TGTGCCAGCACGAGGGATAACACCGGGGAGCTGTTTTTT.